This T cell receptor beta chain was identified during a study of blood T cells in healthy people across ages. Whole-study findings and limits: Older age went with lower TCR beta diversity per million T cells, in a roughly linear way. When one million T cells were used, diversity estimates were thought to be underestimates. Researchers said unsorted PBMCs prevented a conclusive naive versus antigen-experienced comparison.

CDR3 length equals 13 residues. Germline V lookup: CDR1 GTSNPN, CDR2 SVGIG (reference sequence). V lost 4 bases, J lost 4 bases, and 13 bases lay in between. This clonotype has only one observation. Its antigen is not identified. For the second PCR, which ran for about 7 to 12 cycles, a sample-barcoded 5' primer and a J-beta primer mix were used. A single record per CDR3 protein comes from TCRdb applying MiXCR to the 5' RACE reads. The table has 700,000 to 800,000 distinct CDR3 sequences, 35% to 45% seen once. The chain links TRBV30 to TRBJ1-2, with a possible D match to TRBD1 (5 bases). Sequencing was done on a sample of blood. The TCR was taken from a woman aged 60-70 years in good health. CDR3 loop: CAWIVRDSYGYTF. Written as DNA, the CDR3 is TGTGCCTGGATTGTACGAGACAGCTATGGCTACACCTTC.